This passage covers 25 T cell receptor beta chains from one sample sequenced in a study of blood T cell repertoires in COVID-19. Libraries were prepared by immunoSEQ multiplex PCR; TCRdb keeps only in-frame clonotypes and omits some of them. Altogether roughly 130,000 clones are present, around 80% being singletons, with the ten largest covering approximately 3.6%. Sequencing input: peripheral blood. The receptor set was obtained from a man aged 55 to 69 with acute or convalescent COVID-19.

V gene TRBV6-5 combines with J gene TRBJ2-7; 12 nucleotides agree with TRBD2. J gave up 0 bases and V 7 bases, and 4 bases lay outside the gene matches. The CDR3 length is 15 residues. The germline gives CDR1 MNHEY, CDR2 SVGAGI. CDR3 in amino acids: CASTTLAGGSYEQYF. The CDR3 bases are TGTGCCAGCACCACACTAGCGGGAGGCTCCTACGAGCAGTACTTC.

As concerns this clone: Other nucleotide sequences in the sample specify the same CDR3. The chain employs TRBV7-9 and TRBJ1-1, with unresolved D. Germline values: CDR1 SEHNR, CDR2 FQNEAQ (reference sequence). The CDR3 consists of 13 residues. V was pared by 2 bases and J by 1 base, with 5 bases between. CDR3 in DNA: TGTGCCAGCAGCTTATCAGGGAACACTGAAGCTTTCTTT. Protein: CASSLSGNTEAFF. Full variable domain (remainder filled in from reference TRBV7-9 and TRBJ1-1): DTGVSQNPRHKITKRGQNVTFRCDPISEHNRLYWYRQTLGQGPEFLTYFQNEAQLEKSRLLSDRFSAERPKGSFSTLEIQRTEQGDSAMYLCASSLSGNTEAFFGQGTRLTVV.

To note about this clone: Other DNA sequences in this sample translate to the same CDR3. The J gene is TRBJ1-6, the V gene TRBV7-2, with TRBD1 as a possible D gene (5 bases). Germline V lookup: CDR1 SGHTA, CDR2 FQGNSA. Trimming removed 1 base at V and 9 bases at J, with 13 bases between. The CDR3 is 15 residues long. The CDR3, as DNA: TGTGCCAGCAGCTTAGTTGGTCAGGGCCCTTCACCCCTCCACTTT. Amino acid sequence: CASSLVGQGPSPLHF.

The CDR3 protein is CASSFPSGYTGELFF. The CDR3 region has the DNA TGTGCCAGCAGCTTTCCTAGCGGCTACACCGGGGAGCTGTTTTTT. This sequence joins TRBV5-4 and TRBJ2-2, with TRBD2 matching over 7 bases. The J segment lost 3 bases and the V segment lost 2 bases, leaving 4 bases of the junction unmatched. This CDR3 region has 15 residues. The germline gives CDR1 SGHNT, CDR2 YYREEE (reference sequence).

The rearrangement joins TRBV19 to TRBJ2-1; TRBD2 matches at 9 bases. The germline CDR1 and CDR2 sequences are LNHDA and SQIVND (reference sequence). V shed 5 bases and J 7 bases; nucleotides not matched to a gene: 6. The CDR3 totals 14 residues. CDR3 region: CASSLAGRSNEQFF. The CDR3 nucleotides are TGTGCCAGTAGTCTAGCGGGGAGGAGTAATGAGCAGTTCTTC.

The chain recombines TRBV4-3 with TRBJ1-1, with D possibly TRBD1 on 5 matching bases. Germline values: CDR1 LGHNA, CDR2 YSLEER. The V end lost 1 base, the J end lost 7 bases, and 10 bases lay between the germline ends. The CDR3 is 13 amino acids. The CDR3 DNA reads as TGCGCCAGCAGCCAAGTGACAGCAGGTGAAGCTTTCTTT. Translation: CASSQVTAGEAFF.

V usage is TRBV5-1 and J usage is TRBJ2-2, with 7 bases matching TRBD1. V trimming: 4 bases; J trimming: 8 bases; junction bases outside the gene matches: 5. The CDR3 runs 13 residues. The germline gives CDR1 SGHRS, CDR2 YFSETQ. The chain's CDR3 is CASSVQGSGELFF. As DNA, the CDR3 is TGCGCCAGCAGCGTACAGGGGTCAGGGGAGCTGTTTTTT.

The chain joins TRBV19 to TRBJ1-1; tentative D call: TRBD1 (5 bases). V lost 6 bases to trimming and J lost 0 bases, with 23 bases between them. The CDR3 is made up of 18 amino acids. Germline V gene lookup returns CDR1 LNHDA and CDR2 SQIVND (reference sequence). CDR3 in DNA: TGTGCCAGTAGGGGCCGGCAAGGGGCAATGTTGATGAACACTGAAGCTTTCTTT. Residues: CASRGRQGAMLMNTEAFF. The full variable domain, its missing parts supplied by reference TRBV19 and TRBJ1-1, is DGGITQSPKYLFRKEGQNVTLSCEQNLNHDAMYWYRQDPGQGLRLIYYSQIVNDFQKGDIAEGYSVSREKKESFPLTVTSAQKNPTAFYLCASRGRQGAMLMNTEAFFGQGTRLTVV.

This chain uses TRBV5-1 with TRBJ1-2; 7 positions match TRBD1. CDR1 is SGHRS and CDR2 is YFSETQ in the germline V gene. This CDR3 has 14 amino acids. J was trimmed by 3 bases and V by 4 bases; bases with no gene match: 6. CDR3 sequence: CASSIGTEHYGYTF. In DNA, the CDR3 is TGCGCCAGCAGCATAGGGACAGAACACTATGGCTACACCTTC.

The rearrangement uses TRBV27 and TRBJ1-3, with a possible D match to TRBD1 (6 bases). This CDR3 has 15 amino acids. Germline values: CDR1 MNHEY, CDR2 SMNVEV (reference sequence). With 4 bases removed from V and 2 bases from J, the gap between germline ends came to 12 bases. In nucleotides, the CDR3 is TGTGCCAGCAGTTCCAGGGGCTACCCTGGAAACACCATATATTTT. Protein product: CASSSRGYPGNTIYF.

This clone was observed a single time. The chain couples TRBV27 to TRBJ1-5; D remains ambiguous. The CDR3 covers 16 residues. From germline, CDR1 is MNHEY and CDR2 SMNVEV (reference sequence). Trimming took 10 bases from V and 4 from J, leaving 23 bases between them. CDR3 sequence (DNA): TGTGCCAACTTCGGAAAAAGACTCATCGAAAATCAGCCCCAGCATTTT. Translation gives CANFGKRLIENQPQHF.

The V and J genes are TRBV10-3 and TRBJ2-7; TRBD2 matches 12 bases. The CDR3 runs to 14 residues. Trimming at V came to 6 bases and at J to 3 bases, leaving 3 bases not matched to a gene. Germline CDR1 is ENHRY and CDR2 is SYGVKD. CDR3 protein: CAIRPSGGGYEQYF. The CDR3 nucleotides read TGTGCCATCAGACCTAGCGGGGGGGGCTACGAGCAGTACTTC.

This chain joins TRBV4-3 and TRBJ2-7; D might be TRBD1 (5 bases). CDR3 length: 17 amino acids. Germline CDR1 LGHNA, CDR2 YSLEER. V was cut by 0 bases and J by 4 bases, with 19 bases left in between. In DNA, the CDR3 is TGCGCCAGCAGCCAAGATCGCGACAGCCCCTGGGGTTACGAGCAGTACTTC. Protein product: CASSQDRDSPWGYEQYF.

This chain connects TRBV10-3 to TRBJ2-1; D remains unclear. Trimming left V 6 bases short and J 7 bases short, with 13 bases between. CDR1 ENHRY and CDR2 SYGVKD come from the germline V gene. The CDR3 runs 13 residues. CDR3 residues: CAISDTLGNEQFF. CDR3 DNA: TGTGCCATCAGCGACACGCTTGGGAATGAGCAGTTCTTC.

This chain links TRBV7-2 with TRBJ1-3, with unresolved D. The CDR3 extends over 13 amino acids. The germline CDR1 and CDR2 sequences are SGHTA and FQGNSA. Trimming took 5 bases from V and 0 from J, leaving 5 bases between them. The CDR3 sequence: CASSTYSGNTIYF. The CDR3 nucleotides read TGTGCCAGCAGCACTTACTCTGGAAACACCATATATTTT.

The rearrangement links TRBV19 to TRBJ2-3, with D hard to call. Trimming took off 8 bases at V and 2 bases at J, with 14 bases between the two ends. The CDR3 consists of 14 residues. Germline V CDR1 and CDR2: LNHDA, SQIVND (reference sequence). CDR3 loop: CASGRRLDTDTQYF. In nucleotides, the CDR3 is TGTGCCAGTGGGCGCAGGCTGGACACAGATACGCAGTATTTT.

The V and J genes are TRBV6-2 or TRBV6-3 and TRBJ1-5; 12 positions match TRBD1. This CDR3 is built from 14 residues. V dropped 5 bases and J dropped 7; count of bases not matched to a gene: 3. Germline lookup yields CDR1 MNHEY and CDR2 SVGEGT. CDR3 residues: CASSRGQGAQPQHF. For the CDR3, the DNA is TGTGCCAGCAGTCGGGGACAGGGGGCACAGCCCCAGCATTTT.

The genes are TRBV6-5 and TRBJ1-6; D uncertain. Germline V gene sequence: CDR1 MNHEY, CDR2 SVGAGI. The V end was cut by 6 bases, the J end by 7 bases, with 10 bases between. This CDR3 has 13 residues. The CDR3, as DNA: TGTGCCAGCAGCTCCTACTGGAATTCACCCCTCCACTTT. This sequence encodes CASSSYWNSPLHF.

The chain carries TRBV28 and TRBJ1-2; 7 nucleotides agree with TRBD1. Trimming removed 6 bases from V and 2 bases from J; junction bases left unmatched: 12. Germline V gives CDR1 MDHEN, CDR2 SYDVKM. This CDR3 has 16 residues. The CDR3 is CASSQTGTASNYGYTF. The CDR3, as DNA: TGTGCCAGCAGCCAAACCGGGACAGCATCAAACTATGGCTACACCTTC.

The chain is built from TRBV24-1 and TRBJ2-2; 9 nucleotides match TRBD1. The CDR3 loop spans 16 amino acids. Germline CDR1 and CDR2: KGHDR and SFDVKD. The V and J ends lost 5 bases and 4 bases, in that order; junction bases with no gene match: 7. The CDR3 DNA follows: TGTGCCACCAGTGGCGCCCGGGACAGGGCCACCGGGGAGCTGTTTTTT. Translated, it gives CATSGARDRATGELFF.

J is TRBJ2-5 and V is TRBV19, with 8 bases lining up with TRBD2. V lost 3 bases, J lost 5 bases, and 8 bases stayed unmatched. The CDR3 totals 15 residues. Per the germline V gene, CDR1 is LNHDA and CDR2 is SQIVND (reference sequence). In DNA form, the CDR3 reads TGTGCCAGTAGTATTGCGGCTAGCGGGTCCGAGACCCAGTACTTC. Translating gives CASSIAASGSETQYF. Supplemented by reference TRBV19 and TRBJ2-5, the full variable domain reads DGGITQSPKYLFRKEGQNVTLSCEQNLNHDAMYWYRQDPGQGLRLIYYSQIVNDFQKGDIAEGYSVSREKKESFPLTVTSAQKNPTAFYLCASSIAASGSETQYFGPGTRLLVL.

DNA for the CDR3: TGTGCCACCAGCACCGGGACTTTTTCGGGGGAGCAGTACTTC. Translated, it gives CATSTGTFSGEQYF. The gene calls are TRBV15 and TRBJ2-7; D perhaps matches TRBD2 (6 bases). The CDR3 is 14 residues long. V was pared by 4 bases and J by 7 bases, with 17 bases between. Per the germline V gene, CDR1 is LNHNV and CDR2 is YYDKDF (reference sequence).

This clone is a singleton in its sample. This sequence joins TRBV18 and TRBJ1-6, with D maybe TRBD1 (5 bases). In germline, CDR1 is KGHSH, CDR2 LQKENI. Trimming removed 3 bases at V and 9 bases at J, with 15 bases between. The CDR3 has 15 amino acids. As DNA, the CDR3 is TGTGCCAGCTCACCGGAGAGAGTTCAGGGTTCACCCCTCCACTTT. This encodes CASSPERVQGSPLHF.

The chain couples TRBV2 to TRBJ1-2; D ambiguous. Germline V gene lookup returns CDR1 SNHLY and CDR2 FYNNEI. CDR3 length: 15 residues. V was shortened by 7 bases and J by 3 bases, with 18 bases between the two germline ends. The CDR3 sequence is CASTVGRGSDYGYTF. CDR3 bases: TGTGCCAGCACCGTAGGGAGAGGGAGTGACTATGGCTACACCTTC.

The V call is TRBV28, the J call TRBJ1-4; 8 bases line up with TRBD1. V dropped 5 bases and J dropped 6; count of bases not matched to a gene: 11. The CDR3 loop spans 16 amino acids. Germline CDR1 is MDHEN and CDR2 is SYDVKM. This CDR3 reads CASSSGQGRWDEKLFF. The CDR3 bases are TGTGCCAGCAGTAGCGGACAGGGTCGGTGGGATGAAAAACTGTTTTTT.